The clone carrying this T cell receptor (beta chain) was counted at least ten times. Its antigen is as yet unknown. These data are taken from a study of CD8 T cells in ankylosing spondylitis. The study, taken as a whole, reports: According to the report, clones linked to the disease were significantly enriched in matched synovial fluid samples taken from ankylosing spondylitis patients. In peripheral blood, disease-linked CD8+ clones occurred at relatively low frequencies. Typical of ankylosing spondylitis blood, it appeared, was a TCR beta motif of roughly eight highly homologous variants.

This CDR3 spans 12 amino acids. Trimming shortened V by 6 bases and J by 4 bases, and 9 bases separated the two germline ends. One entry per CDR3 protein, called by TCRdb with MiXCR from the 5' RACE reads. The sample yields about 540,000 distinct CDR3 sequences, 12% seen once. Material for sequencing was blood, either unsorted or a sorted T cell fraction (not recorded which). J is TRBJ2-5 and V is TRBV12-3 or TRBV12-4; no clear D gene. The receptor was derived from a male donor with ankylosing spondylitis. The CDR3 DNA sequence: TGTGCCAGCAGCCCCTTCAGAGAGACCCAGTACTTC. It encodes CASSPFRETQYF.